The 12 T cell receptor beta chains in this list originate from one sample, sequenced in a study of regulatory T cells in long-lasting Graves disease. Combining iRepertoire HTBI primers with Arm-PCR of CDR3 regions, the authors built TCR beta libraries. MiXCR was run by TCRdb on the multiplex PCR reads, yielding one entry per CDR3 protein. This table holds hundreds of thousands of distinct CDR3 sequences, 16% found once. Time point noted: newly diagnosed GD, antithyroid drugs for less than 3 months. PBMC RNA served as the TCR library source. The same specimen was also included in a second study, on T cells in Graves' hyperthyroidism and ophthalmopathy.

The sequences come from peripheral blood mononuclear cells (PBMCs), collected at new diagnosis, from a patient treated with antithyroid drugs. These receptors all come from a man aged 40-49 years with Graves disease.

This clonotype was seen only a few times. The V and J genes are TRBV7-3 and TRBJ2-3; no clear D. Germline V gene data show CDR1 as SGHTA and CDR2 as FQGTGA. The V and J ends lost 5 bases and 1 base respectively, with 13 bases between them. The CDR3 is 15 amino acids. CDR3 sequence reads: CASSPSMAGTDTQYF. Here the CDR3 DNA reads TGTGCCAGCAGCCCGTCAATGGCTGGCACAGATACGCAGTATTTT.

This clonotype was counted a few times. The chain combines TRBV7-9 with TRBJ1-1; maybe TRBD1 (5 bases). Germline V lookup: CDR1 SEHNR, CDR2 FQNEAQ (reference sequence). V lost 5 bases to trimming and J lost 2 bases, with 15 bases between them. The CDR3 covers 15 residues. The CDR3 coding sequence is TGTGCCAGCAGCCTCAGACCGGGACCCAACACTGAAGCTTTCTTT. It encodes CASSLRPGPNTEAFF.

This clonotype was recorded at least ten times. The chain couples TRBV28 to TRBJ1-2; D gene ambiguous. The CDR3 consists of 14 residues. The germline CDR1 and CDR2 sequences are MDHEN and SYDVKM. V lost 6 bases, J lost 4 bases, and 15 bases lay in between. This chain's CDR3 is CASSPSWGSYGYTF. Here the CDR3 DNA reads TGTGCCAGCAGCCCCTCCTGGGGATCCTATGGCTACACCTTC.

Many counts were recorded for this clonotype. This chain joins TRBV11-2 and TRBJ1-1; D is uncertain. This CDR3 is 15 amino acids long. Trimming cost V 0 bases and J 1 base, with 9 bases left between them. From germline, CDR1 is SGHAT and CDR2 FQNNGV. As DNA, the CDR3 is TGTGCCAGCAGCTTAGAAATGTTGGCGAACACTGAAGCTTTCTTT. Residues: CASSLEMLANTEAFF.

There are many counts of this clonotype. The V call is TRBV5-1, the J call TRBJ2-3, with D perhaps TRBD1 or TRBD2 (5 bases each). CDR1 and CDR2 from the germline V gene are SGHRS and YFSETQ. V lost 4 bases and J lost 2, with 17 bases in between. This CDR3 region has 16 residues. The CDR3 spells CASSQQRRGTTDTQYF. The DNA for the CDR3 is TGCGCCAGCAGCCAACAGCGTCGAGGGACCACAGATACGCAGTATTTT.

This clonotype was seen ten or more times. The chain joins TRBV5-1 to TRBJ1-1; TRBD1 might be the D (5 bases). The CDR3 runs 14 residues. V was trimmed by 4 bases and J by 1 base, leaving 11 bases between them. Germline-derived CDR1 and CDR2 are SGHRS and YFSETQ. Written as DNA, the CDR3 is TGCGCCAGCAGCCTGGGACGGAGGAACACTGAAGCTTTCTTT. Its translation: CASSLGRRNTEAFF.

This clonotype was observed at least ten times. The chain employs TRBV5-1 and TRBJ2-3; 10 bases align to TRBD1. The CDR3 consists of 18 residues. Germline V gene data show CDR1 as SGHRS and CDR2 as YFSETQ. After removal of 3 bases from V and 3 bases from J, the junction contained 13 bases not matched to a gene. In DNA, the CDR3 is TGCGCCAGCAGCTCACTCCCCTCCGGGACAGGGGCTACAGATACGCAGTATTTT. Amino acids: CASSSLPSGTGATDTQYF.

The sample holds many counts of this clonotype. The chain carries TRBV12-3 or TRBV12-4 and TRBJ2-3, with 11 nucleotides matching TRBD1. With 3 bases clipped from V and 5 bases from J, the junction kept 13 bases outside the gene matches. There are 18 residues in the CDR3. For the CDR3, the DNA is TGTGCCAGCAGTTTTCAGTTGGGACAGGGGGTTTGGGAAGATACGCAGTATTTT. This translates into CASSFQLGQGVWEDTQYF.

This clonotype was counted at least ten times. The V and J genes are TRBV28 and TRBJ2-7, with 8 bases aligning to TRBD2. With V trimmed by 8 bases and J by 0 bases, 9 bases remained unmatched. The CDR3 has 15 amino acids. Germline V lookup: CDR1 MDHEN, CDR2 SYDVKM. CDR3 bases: TGTGCCAGCGGAAACCCGGGGGGGGGCTCCTACGAGCAGTACTTC. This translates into CASGNPGGGSYEQYF.

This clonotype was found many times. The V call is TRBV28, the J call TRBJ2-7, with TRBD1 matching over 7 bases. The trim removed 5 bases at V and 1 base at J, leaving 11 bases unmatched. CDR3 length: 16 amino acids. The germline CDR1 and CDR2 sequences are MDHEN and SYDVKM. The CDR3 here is CASSAQTGRISYEQYF. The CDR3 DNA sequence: TGTGCCAGCAGTGCACAGACAGGGCGGATTTCCTACGAGCAGTACTTC.

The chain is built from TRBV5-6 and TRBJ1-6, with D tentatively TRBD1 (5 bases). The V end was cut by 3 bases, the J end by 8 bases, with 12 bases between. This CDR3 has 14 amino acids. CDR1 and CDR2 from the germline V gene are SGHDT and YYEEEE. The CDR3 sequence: CASSWGDPDSPLHF. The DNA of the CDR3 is TGTGCCAGCAGCTGGGGGGATCCTGATTCACCCCTCCACTTT.

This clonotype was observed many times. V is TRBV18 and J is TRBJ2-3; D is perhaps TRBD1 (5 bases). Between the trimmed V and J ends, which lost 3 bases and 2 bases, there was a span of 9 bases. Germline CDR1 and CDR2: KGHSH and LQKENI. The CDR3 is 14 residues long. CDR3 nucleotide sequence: TGTGCCAGCTCACCTCTGACAGTCACAGATACGCAGTATTTT. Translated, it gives CASSPLTVTDTQYF.